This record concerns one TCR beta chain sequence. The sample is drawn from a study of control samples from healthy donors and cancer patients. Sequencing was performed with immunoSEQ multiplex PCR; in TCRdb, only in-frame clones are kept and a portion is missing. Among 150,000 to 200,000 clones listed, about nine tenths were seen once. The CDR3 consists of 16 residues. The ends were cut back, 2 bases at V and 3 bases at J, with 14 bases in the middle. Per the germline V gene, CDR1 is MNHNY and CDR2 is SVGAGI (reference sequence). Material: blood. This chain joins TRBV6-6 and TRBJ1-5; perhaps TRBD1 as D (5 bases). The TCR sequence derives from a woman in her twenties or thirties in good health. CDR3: CASSYPATANNQPQHF. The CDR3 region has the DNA TGTGCCAGCAGTTACCCCGCGACAGCGAACAATCAGCCCCAGCATTTT.